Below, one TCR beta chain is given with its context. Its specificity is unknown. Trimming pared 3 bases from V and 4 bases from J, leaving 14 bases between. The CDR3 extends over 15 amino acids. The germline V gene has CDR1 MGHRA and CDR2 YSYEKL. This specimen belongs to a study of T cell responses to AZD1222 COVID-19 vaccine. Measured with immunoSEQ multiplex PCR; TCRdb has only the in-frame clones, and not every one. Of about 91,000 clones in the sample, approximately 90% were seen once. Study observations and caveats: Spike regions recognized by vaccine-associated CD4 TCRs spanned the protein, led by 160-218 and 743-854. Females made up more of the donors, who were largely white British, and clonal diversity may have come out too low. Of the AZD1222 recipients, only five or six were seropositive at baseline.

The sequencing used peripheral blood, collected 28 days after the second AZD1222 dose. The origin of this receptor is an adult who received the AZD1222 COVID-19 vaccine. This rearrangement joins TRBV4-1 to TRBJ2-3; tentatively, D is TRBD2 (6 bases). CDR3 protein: CASSHPRWGADTQYF. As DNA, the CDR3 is TGCGCCAGCAGCCACCCACGTTGGGGGGCAGATACGCAGTATTTT.